This TCR beta chain came from a study of naive and memory T cell subsets. Germline V gives CDR1 MNHNY, CDR2 SVGAGI (reference sequence). The CDR3 totals 15 residues. Trimming pared 7 bases from V and 8 bases from J, leaving 21 bases between. The library had UMIs added by 3' ligation of an oligonucleotide to TCR cDNA. Whole-blood samples were roughly 2.7 ml of peripheral blood from healthy adult volunteers. Cells were not sorted; total RNA input targeted about 1 to 1000 ng. Amplification of ligated cDNA took four PCR rounds with SP2 and nested alpha and beta constant primers. Alpha and beta constant region primers primed reverse transcription for blood and skin samples. MiXCR, applied by TCRdb to the 5' RACE reads, yields one record per CDR3 protein. The table has more than 60,000 distinct CDR3 sequences, 8% seen once. In this sample, this clonotype turned up many times. Its antigen is undetermined. Study findings and constraints: The RNA method is potentially sensitive to activation and differentiation changes.

V usage is TRBV6-6 and J usage is TRBJ1-3; possibly TRBD1 for D (6 bases). This TCR derives from a female donor in good health. Here the CDR3 DNA reads TGTGCCAGCACCAAGTGGCAGGGGCGAGATCACACCATATATTTT. Protein sequence: CASTKWQGRDHTIYF.